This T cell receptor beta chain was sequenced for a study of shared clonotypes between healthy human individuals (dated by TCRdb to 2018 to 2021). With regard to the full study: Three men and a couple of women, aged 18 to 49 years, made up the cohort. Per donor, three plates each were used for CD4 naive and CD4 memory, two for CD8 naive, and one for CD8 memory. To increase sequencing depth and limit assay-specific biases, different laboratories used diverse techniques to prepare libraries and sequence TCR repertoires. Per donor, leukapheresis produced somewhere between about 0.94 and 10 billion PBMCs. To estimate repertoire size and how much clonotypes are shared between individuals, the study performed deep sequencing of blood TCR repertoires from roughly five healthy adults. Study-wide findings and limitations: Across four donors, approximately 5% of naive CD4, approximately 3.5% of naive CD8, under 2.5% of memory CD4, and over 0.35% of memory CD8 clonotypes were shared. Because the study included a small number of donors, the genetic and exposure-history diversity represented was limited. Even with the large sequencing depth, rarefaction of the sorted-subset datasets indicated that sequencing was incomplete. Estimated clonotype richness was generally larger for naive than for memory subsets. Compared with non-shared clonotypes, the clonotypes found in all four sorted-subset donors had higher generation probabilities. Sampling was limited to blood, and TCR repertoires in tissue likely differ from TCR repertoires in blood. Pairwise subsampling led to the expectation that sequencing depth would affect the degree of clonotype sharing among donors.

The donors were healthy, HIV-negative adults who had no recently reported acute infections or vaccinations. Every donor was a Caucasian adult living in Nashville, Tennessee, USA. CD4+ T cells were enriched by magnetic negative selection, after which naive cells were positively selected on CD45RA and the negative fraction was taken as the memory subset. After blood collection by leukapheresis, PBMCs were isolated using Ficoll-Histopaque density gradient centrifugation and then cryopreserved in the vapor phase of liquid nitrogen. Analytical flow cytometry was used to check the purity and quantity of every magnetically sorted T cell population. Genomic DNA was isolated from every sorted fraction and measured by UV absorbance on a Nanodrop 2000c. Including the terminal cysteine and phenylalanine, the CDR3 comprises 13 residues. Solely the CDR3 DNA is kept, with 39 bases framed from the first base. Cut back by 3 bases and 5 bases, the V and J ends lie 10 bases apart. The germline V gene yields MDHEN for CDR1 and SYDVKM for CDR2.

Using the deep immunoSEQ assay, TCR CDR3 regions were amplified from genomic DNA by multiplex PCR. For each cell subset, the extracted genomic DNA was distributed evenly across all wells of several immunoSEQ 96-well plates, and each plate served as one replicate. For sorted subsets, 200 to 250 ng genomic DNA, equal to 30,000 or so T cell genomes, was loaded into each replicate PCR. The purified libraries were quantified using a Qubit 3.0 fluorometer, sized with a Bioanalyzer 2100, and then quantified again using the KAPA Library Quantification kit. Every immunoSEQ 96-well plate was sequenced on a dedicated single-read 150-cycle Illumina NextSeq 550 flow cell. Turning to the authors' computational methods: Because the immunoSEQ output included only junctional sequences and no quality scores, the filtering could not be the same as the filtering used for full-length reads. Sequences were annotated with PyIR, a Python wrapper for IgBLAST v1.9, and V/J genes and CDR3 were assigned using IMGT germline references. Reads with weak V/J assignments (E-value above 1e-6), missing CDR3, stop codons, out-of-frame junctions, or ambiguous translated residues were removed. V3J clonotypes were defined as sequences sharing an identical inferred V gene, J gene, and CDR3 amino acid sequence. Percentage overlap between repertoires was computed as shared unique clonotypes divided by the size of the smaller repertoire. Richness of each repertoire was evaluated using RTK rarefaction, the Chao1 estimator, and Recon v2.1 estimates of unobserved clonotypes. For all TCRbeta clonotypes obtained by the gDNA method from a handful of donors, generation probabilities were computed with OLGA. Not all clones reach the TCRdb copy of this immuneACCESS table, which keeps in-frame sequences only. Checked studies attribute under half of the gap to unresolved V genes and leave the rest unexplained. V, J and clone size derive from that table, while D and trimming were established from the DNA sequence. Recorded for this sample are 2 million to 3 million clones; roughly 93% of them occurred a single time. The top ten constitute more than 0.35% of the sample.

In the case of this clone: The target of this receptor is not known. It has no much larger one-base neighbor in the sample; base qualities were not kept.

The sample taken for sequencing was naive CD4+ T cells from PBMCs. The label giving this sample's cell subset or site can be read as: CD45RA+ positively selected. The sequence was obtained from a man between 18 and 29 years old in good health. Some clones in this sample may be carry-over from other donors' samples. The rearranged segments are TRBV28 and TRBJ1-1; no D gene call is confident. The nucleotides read TGTGCCAGCAGTTTGGACGGGGAGACTGAAGCTTTCTTT. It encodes CASSLDGETEAFF. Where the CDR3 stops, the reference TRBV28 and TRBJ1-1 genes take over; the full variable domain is DVKVTQSSRYLVKRTGEKVFLECVQDMDHENMFWYRQDPGLGLRLIYFSYDVKMKEKGDIPEGYSVSREKKERFSLILESASTNQTSMYLCASSLDGETEAFFGQGTRLTVV.